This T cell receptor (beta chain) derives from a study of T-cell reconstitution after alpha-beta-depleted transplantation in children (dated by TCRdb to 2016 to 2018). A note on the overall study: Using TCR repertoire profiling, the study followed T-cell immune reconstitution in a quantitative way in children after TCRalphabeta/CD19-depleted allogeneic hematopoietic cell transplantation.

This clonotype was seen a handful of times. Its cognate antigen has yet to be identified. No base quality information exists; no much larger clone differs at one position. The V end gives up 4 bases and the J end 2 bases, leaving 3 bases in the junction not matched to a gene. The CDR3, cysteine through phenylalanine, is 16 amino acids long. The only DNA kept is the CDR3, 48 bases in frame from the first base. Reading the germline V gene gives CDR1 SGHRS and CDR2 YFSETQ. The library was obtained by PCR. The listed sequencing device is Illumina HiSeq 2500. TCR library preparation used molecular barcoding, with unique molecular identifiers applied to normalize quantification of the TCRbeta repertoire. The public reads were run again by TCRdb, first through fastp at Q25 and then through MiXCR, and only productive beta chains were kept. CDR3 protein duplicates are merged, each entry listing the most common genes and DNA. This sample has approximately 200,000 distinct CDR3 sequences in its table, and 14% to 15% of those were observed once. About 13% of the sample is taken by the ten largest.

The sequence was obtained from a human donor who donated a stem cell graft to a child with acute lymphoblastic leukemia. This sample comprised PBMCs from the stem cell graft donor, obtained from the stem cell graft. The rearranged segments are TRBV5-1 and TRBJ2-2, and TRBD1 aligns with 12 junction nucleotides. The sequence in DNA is TGCGCCAGCAGCCAGGGACAGGGGGCTAACACCGGGGAGCTGTTTTTT. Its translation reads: CASSQGQGANTGELFF.